These 30 T cell receptor beta chains came from one sample sequenced in a study of T cells in Graves' hyperthyroidism and ophthalmopathy. The TCR beta CDR3 regions underwent amplification using RNA transcripts as the source. TCR CDR3 underwent first-round RT-PCR with the HTBI primer set. From the multiplex PCR reads, TCRdb called clonotypes with MiXCR, one entry per CDR3 protein. Of around 610,000 distinct CDR3 sequences in the sample, over 12% were seen once. What was sequenced was blood. The receptors were sampled from a woman in her thirties or forties with Graves' ophthalmopathy.

This rearrangement joins TRBV19 to TRBJ2-2; D uncertain. Germline V gives CDR1 LNHDA, CDR2 SQIVND (reference sequence). The CDR3 covers 12 residues. The V and J ends lost 1 base and 6 bases respectively, with 3 bases between them. The CDR3 is CASSIGSGELFF. The CDR3 nucleotides are TGTGCCAGTAGTATAGGTTCCGGGGAGCTGTTTTTT.

Many counts were recorded for this clonotype. The chain is built from TRBV7-8 and TRBJ1-3, with D maybe TRBD1 (6 bases). Germline V CDR1 and CDR2: SGHVS, FQNEAQ. The CDR3 sequence is 17 residues long. The ends were cut back, 2 bases at V and 0 bases at J, with 14 bases in the middle. CDR3 protein: CASSLYPTGSSGNTIYF. The CDR3 DNA reads as TGTGCCAGCAGCTTATATCCGACAGGTTCCTCTGGAAACACCATATATTTT.

The CDR3: CASSGGAVGYNEQFF. The CDR3 region has the DNA TGTGCCAGCAGTGGGGGGGCGGTAGGATACAATGAGCAGTTCTTC. The V and J genes are TRBV12-3 or TRBV12-4 and TRBJ2-1; maybe TRBD2 (7 bases). V was shortened by 5 bases and J by 4 bases, with 15 bases between the two germline ends. The length of the CDR3 is 15 residues.

This clonotype was observed at least ten times. The chain is built from TRBV12-3 or TRBV12-4 and TRBJ2-7; D tentatively reads TRBD1 or TRBD2 (5 bases each). Trimming shortened V by 6 bases and J by 6 bases, and 15 bases separated the two germline ends. The CDR3 length is 13 residues. CDR3: CASSNRDDIEQYF. For the CDR3, the DNA is TGTGCCAGCAGCAATAGGGACGATATCGAGCAGTACTTC.

The CDR3 DNA is TGTGCCTGGACCTTGGACGGGAACACTGAAGCTTTCTTT. Encoded protein: CAWTLDGNTEAFF. This chain uses TRBV30 with TRBJ1-1; D gene unclear. This CDR3 comprises 13 residues. V shed 4 bases and J shed 1 base, with 10 bases lying between them. Per germline, CDR1 GTSNPN and CDR2 SVGIG (reference sequence).

This clonotype was counted many times. A junction end diverges from the germline sequence, so it may reflect a read error. J is TRBJ1-5 and V is TRBV12-3 or TRBV12-4; D is unclear. The CDR3 covers 14 residues. This CDR3 is CASTLGNRNQPQHF. In DNA form, the CDR3 reads TGTGCCAGCACTTTAGGGAATAGGAATCAGCCCCAGCATTTT.

The rearrangement joins TRBV5-1 to TRBJ2-7; 14 bases agree with TRBD2. Germline CDR1 and CDR2: SGHRS and YFSETQ. After removal of 3 bases from V and 7 bases from J, the junction contained 6 bases not matched to a gene. This CDR3 is 15 amino acids long. The CDR3 bases are TGCGCCAGCAGCTCGGGACTAGCGGGAGTGAGTGAGCAGTACTTC. Translating gives CASSSGLAGVSEQYF.

Ten or more counts support this clonotype. The gene calls are TRBV19 and TRBJ2-5; 7 nucleotides line up with TRBD2. Germline loops: CDR1 LNHDA, CDR2 SQIVND (reference sequence). V trimming: 5 bases; J trimming: 4 bases; junction bases outside the gene matches: 13. The CDR3 extends over 16 amino acids. CDR3 protein: CASSLGTGTSAETQYF. In DNA, the CDR3 is TGTGCCAGTAGTCTCGGGACTGGTACTAGCGCAGAGACCCAGTACTTC.

This clonotype was detected a few times. The chain joins TRBV10-3 to TRBJ2-7; 8 bases match TRBD1. V was clipped by 4 bases and J by 5 bases; unmatched bases: 7. Per the germline V gene, CDR1 is ENHRY and CDR2 is SYGVKD. The CDR3 totals 14 residues. The CDR3 DNA reads as TGTGCCATCAGTGCGTTGGACAGGGCCCACGAGCAGTACTTC. Protein: CAISALDRAHEQYF.

This clonotype was found once. The rearrangement joins TRBV7-2 to TRBJ2-7; D call uncertain. Between the trimmed V and J ends, which lost 6 bases and 2 bases, there was a span of 14 bases. The CDR3 is 14 residues long. In germline, CDR1 is SGHTA, CDR2 FQGNSA. CDR3 nucleotide sequence: TGTGCCAGCAGGCGCGCGGAGTTAACCTACGAGCAGTACTTC. This sequence encodes CASRRAELTYEQYF.

A few counts support this clonotype. The chain couples TRBV12-3 or TRBV12-4 to TRBJ1-6, with D unclear. There are 14 residues in the CDR3. V dropped 2 bases and J dropped 5 bases, with 7 bases sitting between them. CDR3 in amino acids: CASSLLTDNSPLHF. In DNA, the CDR3 is TGTGCCAGCAGTTTACTGACGGATAATTCACCCCTCCACTTT.

This clonotype was detected ten times or more. V usage is TRBV9 and J usage is TRBJ2-1; possible D gene TRBD2, 6 bases. Germline V gene data show CDR1 as SGDLS and CDR2 as YYNGEE. Trimming left V 0 bases short and J 3 bases short, with 10 bases between. There are 15 residues in the CDR3. CDR3 region: CASSVDGSGYNEQFF. The CDR3 region has the DNA TGTGCCAGCAGCGTAGACGGGAGTGGCTACAATGAGCAGTTCTTC.

This clonotype was recorded many times. The chain recombines TRBV20-1 with TRBJ1-1, with D possibly being TRBD1 (5 bases). From germline, CDR1 is DFQATT and CDR2 SNEGSKA (reference sequence). This CDR3 contains 13 residues. Trimming cost V 3 bases and J 6 bases, with 14 bases left between them. CDR3: CSASFRGVSEAFF. The CDR3 coding sequence is TGCAGTGCTAGTTTTCGAGGGGTGTCTGAAGCTTTCTTT.

This clonotype was detected ten times or more. The chain is built from TRBV7-6 and TRBJ2-7, with 9 bases matching TRBD2. The germline V gene has CDR1 SGHVS and CDR2 FNYEAQ. After removal of 3 bases from V and 1 base from J, the junction contained 10 bases not matched to a gene. The CDR3 has 17 amino acids. CDR3 protein: CASSLALAGEHSYEQYF. The CDR3, as DNA: TGTGCCAGCAGCTTGGCTTTAGCGGGAGAACATTCCTACGAGCAGTACTTC.

Ten or more counts support this clonotype. Germline is not matched at one junction end, which may reflect a read error. The rearrangement links TRBV27 to TRBJ2-7, with D perhaps matching TRBD1 (6 bases). The germline V gene encodes CDR1 MNHEY and CDR2 SMNVEV (reference sequence). The CDR3 runs to 14 residues. CDR3: CASSLSGQVYEQYF. The CDR3 DNA is TGTGCCAGCAGTCTATCGGGACAAGTCTACGAGCAGTACTTC.

The CDR3 is CASSAQGHQETQYF. CDR3 bases: TGTGCCAGCAGCGCACAGGGACACCAAGAGACCCAGTACTTC. The chain is built from TRBV9 and TRBJ2-5; D is perhaps TRBD1 (6 bases). The germline V gene encodes CDR1 SGDLS and CDR2 YYNGEE. The CDR3 is 14 amino acids. Trimming took off 3 bases at V and 0 bases at J, with 9 bases between the two ends.

In this sample, this clonotype turned up many times. The V call is TRBV11-2, the J call TRBJ2-7; 7 bases are shared with TRBD2. The CDR3 sequence is 14 residues long. CDR1 is SGHAT, CDR2 FQNNGV, per germline. The V gene end was trimmed by 2 bases and the J gene end by 5 bases; junction bases not matched to a gene: 6. CDR3 sequence reads: CASSLMREFNEQYF. For the CDR3, the DNA is TGTGCCAGCAGCTTAATGCGGGAGTTCAACGAGCAGTACTTC. Combining the CDR3 with reference TRBV11-2 and TRBJ2-7 gives the whole variable domain EAGVAQSPRYKIIEKRQSVAFWCNPISGHATLYWYQQILGQGPKLLIQFQNNGVVDDSQLPKDRFSAERLKGVDSTLKIQPAKLEDSAVYLCASSLMREFNEQYFGPGTRLTVT.

The table lists this clonotype with many counts. The chain uses TRBV10-3 and TRBJ1-2; D possibly corresponds to TRBD1 (5 bases). With 4 bases removed from V and 6 bases from J, the gap between germline ends came to 15 bases. Germline V CDR1 and CDR2: ENHRY, SYGVKD. The CDR3 spans 14 residues. CDR3 sequence reads: CAISVPGRIDGYTF. The CDR3 region has the DNA TGTGCCATCAGTGTACCGGGGCGTATAGATGGCTACACCTTC.

There are many counts of this clonotype. This chain joins TRBV29-1 and TRBJ2-7, with D possibly being TRBD1 or TRBD2 (5 bases each). CDR3 size: 16 residues. Germline V CDR1 and CDR2: SQVTM, ANQGSEA. V lost 4 bases and J 2 bases, leaving 21 bases between the germline ends. CDR3 sequence: CSVGMGGWGSAYEQYF. The DNA for the CDR3 is TGCAGCGTTGGGATGGGTGGATGGGGGAGCGCCTACGAGCAGTACTTC.

This clonotype was observed at least ten times. The rearrangement uses TRBV12-3 or TRBV12-4 and TRBJ1-1; no definite D call. This CDR3 is 16 amino acids long. With 3 bases removed from V and 0 bases from J, the gap between germline ends came to 14 bases. The CDR3 region has the DNA TGTGCCAGCAGTTTCGGCATCGCGTCCTTGAACACTGAAGCTTTCTTT. Translation: CASSFGIASLNTEAFF.

This clonotype was seen at least ten times. J is TRBJ1-5 and V is TRBV28, with D unresolved. V shed 2 bases and J shed 0 bases, with 8 bases lying between them. Germline lookup yields CDR1 MDHEN and CDR2 SYDVKM. The CDR3 has 15 residues. The CDR3 is CASSLLSNSNQPQHF. CDR3 coding DNA: TGTGCCAGCAGTTTACTCAGTAATAGCAATCAGCCCCAGCATTTT. The full variable domain, its missing parts supplied by reference TRBV28 and TRBJ1-5, is DVKVTQSSRYLVKRTGEKVFLECVQDMDHENMFWYRQDPGLGLRLIYFSYDVKMKEKGDIPEGYSVSREKKERFSLILESASTNQTSMYLCASSLLSNSNQPQHFGDGTRLSIL.

This clonotype came up many times. This chain links TRBV28 with TRBJ1-5, with D possibly matching TRBD1 (5 bases). The CDR3 runs to 15 residues. From germline, CDR1 is MDHEN and CDR2 SYDVKM. Trimming shortened V by 2 bases and J by 8 bases, and 16 bases separated the two germline ends. CDR3 in amino acids: CASSLGGGGTEPQHF. CDR3 nucleotides: TGTGCCAGCAGTTTAGGGGGAGGCGGGACGGAGCCCCAGCATTTT.

This chain links TRBV20-1 with TRBJ2-7; D gene unclear. V was shortened by 1 base and J by 0 bases, with 7 bases between the two germline ends. The CDR3 is made up of 13 amino acids. CDR1 is DFQATT, CDR2 SNEGSKA, per germline (reference sequence). The chain's CDR3 is CSARARNSYEQYF. The CDR3 bases are TGCAGTGCTAGAGCTAGGAACTCCTACGAGCAGTACTTC.

There are many counts of this clonotype. The gene calls are TRBV20-1 and TRBJ2-7; maybe TRBD1 (6 bases). Germline V lookup: CDR1 DFQATT, CDR2 SNEGSKA (reference sequence). The CDR3 is 13 amino acids. The V gene lost 5 bases and the J gene lost 2 bases, with 13 bases spanning the gap. CDR3 amino acids: CSAQGQTAYEQYF. The CDR3 DNA follows: TGCAGTGCTCAAGGACAGACCGCCTACGAGCAGTACTTC.

In this sample, this clonotype turned up many times. The chain joins TRBV28 to TRBJ1-1; no clear D. Germline CDR1 reads MDHEN; CDR2 reads SYDVKM. V was clipped by 6 bases and J by 1 base, with 12 bases between them. The CDR3 covers 14 residues. Written as DNA, the CDR3 is TGTGCCAGCAGCCGACGGGATTCGAACACTGAAGCTTTCTTT. It encodes CASSRRDSNTEAFF. The full variable domain, rest sourced from reference TRBV28 and TRBJ1-1, is DVKVTQSSRYLVKRTGEKVFLECVQDMDHENMFWYRQDPGLGLRLIYFSYDVKMKEKGDIPEGYSVSREKKERFSLILESASTNQTSMYLCASSRRDSNTEAFFGQGTRLTVV.

This clonotype occurred many times. V gene TRBV2 combines with J gene TRBJ1-2; D is ambiguous. Germline V gene data show CDR1 as SNHLY and CDR2 as FYNNEI. The ends were cut back, 6 bases at V and 0 bases at J, with 14 bases in the middle. The CDR3 runs to 15 residues. The CDR3 nucleotides are TGTGCCAGCAGCGTTGCAGAAGGGTCTAACTATGGCTACACCTTC. This translates into CASSVAEGSNYGYTF.

This clonotype was counted at least ten times. This sequence joins TRBV12-3 or TRBV12-4 and TRBJ2-7; TRBD2 is a possible D gene (6 bases). Trimming took off 5 bases at V and 6 bases at J, with 11 bases between the two ends. This CDR3 is built from 12 residues. The DNA for the CDR3 is TGTGCCAGCAGTACTAGCTTTGGCGAGCAGTACTTC. Translation gives CASSTSFGEQYF.

A few counts support this clonotype. The gene calls are TRBV7-3 and TRBJ2-1, with TRBD2 matching over 9 bases. V dropped 2 bases and J dropped 8; count of bases not matched to a gene: 10. Germline assignment: CDR1 SGHTA and CDR2 FQGTGA. The CDR3 runs 16 residues. CDR3 DNA: TGTGCCAGCAGCTTACTTGGGGGCGGGAGGGCCGATGAGCAGTTCTTC. Amino acids: CASSLLGGGRADEQFF.

This clonotype came up a few times. This chain connects TRBV12-3 or TRBV12-4 to TRBJ2-7; D might be TRBD1 or TRBD2, each matching 5 bases. This CDR3 spans 15 amino acids. Trimming cost V 6 bases and J 1 base, with 16 bases left between them. The CDR3 spells CASRRNRDRSYEQYF. CDR3 sequence (DNA): TGTGCCAGCAGACGTAACCGGGACCGATCCTACGAGCAGTACTTC.

The genes are TRBV9 and TRBJ2-2; a possible D gene is TRBD2 (6 bases). This CDR3 spans 18 amino acids. The germline V gene has CDR1 SGDLS and CDR2 YYNGEE. The V end was cut by 0 bases, the J end by 7 bases, with 22 bases between. The CDR3 is CASSVVPLSGVVGGELFF. The DNA for the CDR3 is TGTGCCAGCAGCGTAGTCCCCCTCTCGGGAGTAGTCGGCGGGGAGCTGTTTTTT.